These 20 T cell receptor beta chains share one sample of origin, sequenced in a study of neoadjuvant anti-PD-1 for oral cavity cancer. This table comes from immunoSEQ multiplex PCR, and its TCRdb copy is limited to in-frame clones, with some not included. In the table there are 13,000 to 15,000 clones, roughly 70% of which are singletons. Sequenced here: PBMCs, sampled before nivolumab (anti-PD-1) treatment. Receptors were obtained from a person between 40 and 80 years old with oral cavity squamous cell carcinoma.

V usage is TRBV4-1 and J usage is TRBJ1-5, with a possible D match to TRBD1 (5 bases). V was pared by 0 bases and J by 2 bases, with 11 bases between. Germline V lookup: CDR1 MGHRA, CDR2 YSYEKL. The CDR3 is 16 residues long. The CDR3 protein is CASSQEPGGGNQPQHF. As DNA, the CDR3 is TGCGCCAGCAGCCAAGAGCCCGGAGGGGGCAATCAGCCCCAGCATTTT.

Here the CDR3 reads CASSLGQGLNTEAFF. The DNA for the CDR3 is TGTGCCAGCAGCTTAGGACAGGGATTGAACACTGAAGCTTTCTTT. V usage is TRBV6-6 and J usage is TRBJ1-1; 8 bases are a match to TRBD1. Trimming cost V 6 bases and J 0 bases; bases outside gene matches: 6. The germline V gene encodes CDR1 MNHNY and CDR2 SVGAGI (reference sequence). This CDR3 contains 15 residues.

The chain links TRBV27 to TRBJ1-4; tentative D call: TRBD1 (5 bases). Trimming left V 5 bases short and J 11 bases short, with 15 bases between. Germline V gene data show CDR1 as MNHEY and CDR2 as SMNVEV (reference sequence). CDR3 length: 13 residues. CDR3 in amino acids: CASSPRVGEKLFF. CDR3 DNA: TGTGCCAGCAGTCCTAGGGTGGGGGAGAAACTGTTTTTT.

This clone was seen only once. The rearrangement uses TRBV5-1 and TRBJ1-3; possibly TRBD1 for D (5 bases). The CDR3 has 16 amino acids. V was pared by 0 bases and J by 4 bases, with 14 bases between. CDR1 is SGHRS, CDR2 YFSETQ, per germline. The CDR3 DNA reads TGCGCCAGCAGCTTGGCTGGCGGGACGGGGGGAAACACCATATATTTT. This translates into CASSLAGGTGGNTIYF.

The J gene is TRBJ1-4, the V gene TRBV7-9; no clear D gene. Trimming removed 8 bases at V and 0 bases at J, with 13 bases between. This CDR3 has 15 amino acids. Germline V CDR1 and CDR2: SEHNR, FQNEAQ (reference sequence). CDR3 DNA sequence: TGTGCCAGCGGTCCATTTCGGTCAACTAATGAAAAACTGTTTTTT. The encoded protein is CASGPFRSTNEKLFF. Full variable domain (rest looked up from reference TRBV7-9 and TRBJ1-4): DTGVSQNPRHKITKRGQNVTFRCDPISEHNRLYWYRQTLGQGPEFLTYFQNEAQLEKSRLLSDRFSAERPKGSFSTLEIQRTEQGDSAMYLCASGPFRSTNEKLFFGSGTQLSVL.

The chain joins TRBV29-1 to TRBJ2-7; D is uncertain. Germline V gives CDR1 SQVTM, CDR2 ANQGSEA. CDR3 length: 12 amino acids. Trimming left V 6 bases short and J 3 bases short, with 12 bases between. CDR3 nucleotides: TGCAGCGTCGCGCAACATGGCTACGAGCAGTACTTC. It specifies CSVAQHGYEQYF.

This chain connects TRBV30 to TRBJ1-4; 10 bases match TRBD1. The junction had 6 bases not matched to a gene; V was cut back by 4 bases and J by 7 bases. Per the germline V gene, CDR1 is GTSNPN and CDR2 is SVGIG (reference sequence). CDR3 length: 14 amino acids. CDR3 bases: TGTGCCTGGAATGCCGGGACAGGGGTTGAAAAACTGTTTTTT. This gives the protein CAWNAGTGVEKLFF.

The chain carries TRBV10-3 and TRBJ1-5; D unresolved. Germline V gives CDR1 ENHRY, CDR2 SYGVKD. This CDR3 region has 15 residues. V was cut by 4 bases and J by 0 bases, with 10 bases left in between. The CDR3, as DNA: TGTGCCATCAGTGCGCGGAGTTTTAGCAATCAGCCCCAGCATTTT. It specifies CAISARSFSNQPQHF.

V is TRBV11-2 and J is TRBJ2-3, with D uncertain. Trimming took off 5 bases at V and 2 bases at J, with 11 bases between the two ends. The CDR3 has 14 amino acids. The germline CDR1 and CDR2 sequences are SGHAT and FQNNGV. CDR3 loop: CASSLTRTTDTQYF. The CDR3 DNA reads as TGTGCCAGCAGCCTCACGCGGACCACAGATACGCAGTATTTT.

The V call is TRBV4-2, the J call TRBJ2-1, with 9 bases that match TRBD2. The germline CDR1 and CDR2 sequences are LGHNA and YNFKEQ. The CDR3 is 15 residues long. With 4 bases clipped from V and 5 bases from J, the junction kept 6 bases outside the gene matches. Here the CDR3 reads CASSPLAGADNEQFF. The CDR3 coding sequence is TGTGCCAGCAGCCCGTTAGCGGGGGCGGACAATGAGCAGTTCTTC.

This clone came up a few times. The chain recombines TRBV2 with TRBJ1-6; D is ambiguous. The V end lost 5 bases, the J end lost 8 bases, and 16 bases lay between the germline ends. The germline gives CDR1 SNHLY, CDR2 FYNNEI. This CDR3 region has 15 residues. The CDR3 DNA reads TGTGCCAGCAGTAGAAGGGCACTCCGAGATTCACCCCTCCACTTT. The encoded protein is CASSRRALRDSPLHF.

The V and J genes are TRBV11-3 and TRBJ2-3; 8 nucleotides line up with TRBD1. The CDR3 is made up of 14 amino acids. Germline V lookup: CDR1 SGHNT, CDR2 YENEEA. Trimming took 5 bases from V and 4 from J; bases not matched to a gene: 5. The CDR3 protein is CASSPTGGPDTQYF. CDR3 nucleotides: TGTGCCAGCAGCCCTACAGGGGGACCAGATACGCAGTATTTT. Variable domain in full (rest from reference TRBV11-3 and TRBJ2-3): EAGVVQSPRYKIIEKKQPVAFWCNPISGHNTLYWYLQNLGQGPELLIRYENEEAVDDSQLPKDRFSAERLKGVDSTLKIQPAELGDSAVYLCASSPTGGPDTQYFGPGTRLTVL.

This chain connects TRBV11-3 to TRBJ2-1; D not certain. V lost 1 base and J lost 10, with 11 bases in between. Germline V gene sequence: CDR1 SGHNT, CDR2 YENEEA. This CDR3 is built from 13 residues. The CDR3 DNA reads TGTGCCAGCAGCTTAGCCTCCGGCGCGGAGCAGTTCTTC. Protein: CASSLASGAEQFF.

The J gene is TRBJ1-1, the V gene TRBV4-1; unclear D gene. The germline gives CDR1 MGHRA, CDR2 YSYEKL. This CDR3 is 12 amino acids long. V dropped 4 bases and J dropped 4 bases, with 7 bases sitting between them. Here the CDR3 DNA reads TGCGCCAGCAGCCGGGTGGGCACTGAAGCTTTCTTT. This encodes CASSRVGTEAFF.

The chain uses TRBV7-9 and TRBJ2-7, with 7 bases lining up with TRBD1. CDR3 length equals 17 residues. Per germline, CDR1 SEHNR and CDR2 FQNEAQ (reference sequence). V was clipped by 3 bases and J by 6 bases; unmatched bases: 17. The CDR3 sequence: CASSLPPRDRDTSEQYF. DNA for the CDR3: TGTGCCAGCAGCTTGCCCCCCCGAGACAGGGACACTAGCGAGCAGTACTTC.

V is TRBV5-4 and J is TRBJ1-4, with 7 bases aligning to TRBD1. The CDR3 extends over 15 amino acids. The J segment lost 3 bases and the V segment lost 1 base, leaving 3 bases of the junction unmatched. Germline-derived CDR1 and CDR2 are SGHNT and YYREEE (reference sequence). CDR3 protein: CASSLPGQPNEKLFF. In DNA form, the CDR3 reads TGTGCCAGCAGCTTGCCGGGACAGCCTAATGAAAAACTGTTTTTT.

CDR3 in amino acids: CAWSDGTSGGVYQETQYF. CDR3 DNA: TGTGCCTGGAGTGACGGGACTAGCGGGGGGGTGTACCAAGAGACCCAGTACTTC. This chain uses TRBV30 with TRBJ2-5; 16 nucleotides agree with TRBD2. CDR1 GTSNPN and CDR2 SVGIG come from the germline V gene (reference sequence). The CDR3 is 18 residues long. The ends lost 1 base at V and 0 bases at J; junction bases unmatched: 5.

The chain is built from TRBV11-2 and TRBJ1-1, with TRBD1 identical over 8 bases. This CDR3 is built from 16 residues. V dropped 2 bases and J dropped 0; count of bases not matched to a gene: 5. The germline gives CDR1 SGHAT, CDR2 FQNNGV. The CDR3 nucleotides are TGTGCCAGCAGCTTAACAGGGGGTTTTATGAACACTGAAGCTTTCTTT. Its protein is CASSLTGGFMNTEAFF.

CDR3 in DNA: TGTGCCAGCAGTTCCGCCGAAACTAGACGAAAGTGGATCGGCTACACCTTC. Translating gives CASSSAETRRKWIGYTF. The chain joins TRBV27 to TRBJ1-2; D gene ambiguous. Per the germline V gene, CDR1 is MNHEY and CDR2 is SMNVEV (reference sequence). CDR3 length equals 17 residues. V was cut by 4 bases and J by 8 bases, with 26 bases left in between.

The chain employs TRBV11-3 and TRBJ2-2, with D perhaps TRBD2 (6 bases). The V and J ends lost 3 bases and 5 bases respectively, with 13 bases between them. The CDR3 loop spans 15 amino acids. Germline V gives CDR1 SGHNT, CDR2 YENEEA. The CDR3 here is CASSLGGSWTGELFF. Written as DNA, the CDR3 is TGTGCCAGCAGCTTGGGGGGTAGTTGGACCGGGGAGCTGTTTTTT.